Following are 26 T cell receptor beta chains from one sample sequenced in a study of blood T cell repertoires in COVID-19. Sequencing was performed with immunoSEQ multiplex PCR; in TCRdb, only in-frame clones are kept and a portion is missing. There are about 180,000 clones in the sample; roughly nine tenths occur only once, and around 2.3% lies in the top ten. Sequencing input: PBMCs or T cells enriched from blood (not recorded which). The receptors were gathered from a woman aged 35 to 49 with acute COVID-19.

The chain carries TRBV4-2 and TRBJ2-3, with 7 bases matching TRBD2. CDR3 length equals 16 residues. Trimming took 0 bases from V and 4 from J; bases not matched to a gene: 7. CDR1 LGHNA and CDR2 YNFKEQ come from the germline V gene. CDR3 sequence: CASSQEGTMSPDTQYF. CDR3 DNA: TGTGCCAGCAGCCAAGAAGGGACTATGTCCCCAGATACGCAGTATTTT.

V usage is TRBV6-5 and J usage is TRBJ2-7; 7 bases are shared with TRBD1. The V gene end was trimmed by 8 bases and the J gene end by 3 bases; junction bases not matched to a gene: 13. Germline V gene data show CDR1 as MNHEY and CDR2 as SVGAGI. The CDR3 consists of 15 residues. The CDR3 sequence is CASASGTVAFYEQYF. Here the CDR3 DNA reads TGTGCCAGCGCATCCGGGACAGTCGCTTTCTACGAGCAGTACTTC.

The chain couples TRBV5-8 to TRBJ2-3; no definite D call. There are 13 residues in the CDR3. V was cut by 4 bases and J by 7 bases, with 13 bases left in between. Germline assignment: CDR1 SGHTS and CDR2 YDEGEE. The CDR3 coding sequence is TGTGCCAGCAGCACCCGAGATTTGAATACGCAGTATTTT. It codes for CASSTRDLNTQYF.

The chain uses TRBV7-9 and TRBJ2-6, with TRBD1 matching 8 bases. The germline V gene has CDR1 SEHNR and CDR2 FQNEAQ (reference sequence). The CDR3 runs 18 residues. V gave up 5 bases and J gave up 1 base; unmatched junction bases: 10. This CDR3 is CASSIHRDRYSGANVLTF. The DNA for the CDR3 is TGTGCCAGCAGCATTCACCGGGACAGGTATTCTGGGGCCAACGTCCTGACTTTC. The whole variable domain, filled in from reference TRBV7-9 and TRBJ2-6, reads DTGVSQNPRHKITKRGQNVTFRCDPISEHNRLYWYRQTLGQGPEFLTYFQNEAQLEKSRLLSDRFSAERPKGSFSTLEIQRTEQGDSAMYLCASSIHRDRYSGANVLTFGAGSRLTVL.

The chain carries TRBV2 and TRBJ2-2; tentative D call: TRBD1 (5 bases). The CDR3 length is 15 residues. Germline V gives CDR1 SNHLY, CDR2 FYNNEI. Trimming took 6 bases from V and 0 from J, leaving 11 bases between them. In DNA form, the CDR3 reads TGTGCCAGCAGCGCCGGACATACGAACACCGGGGAGCTGTTTTTT. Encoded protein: CASSAGHTNTGELFF.

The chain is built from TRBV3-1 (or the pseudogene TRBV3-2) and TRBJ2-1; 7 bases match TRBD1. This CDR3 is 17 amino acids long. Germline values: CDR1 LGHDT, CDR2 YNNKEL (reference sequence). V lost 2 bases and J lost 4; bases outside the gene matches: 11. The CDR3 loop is CASSQKGQTNPYNEQFF. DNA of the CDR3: TGTGCCAGCAGCCAAAAGGGACAGACAAACCCATACAATGAGCAGTTCTTC.

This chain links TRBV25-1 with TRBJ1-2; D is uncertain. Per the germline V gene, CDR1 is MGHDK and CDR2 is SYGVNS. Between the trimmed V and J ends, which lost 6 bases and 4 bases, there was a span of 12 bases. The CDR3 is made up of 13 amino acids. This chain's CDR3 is CASSPRGSYGYTF. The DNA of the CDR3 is TGTGCCAGCAGCCCAAGAGGTTCCTATGGCTACACCTTC.

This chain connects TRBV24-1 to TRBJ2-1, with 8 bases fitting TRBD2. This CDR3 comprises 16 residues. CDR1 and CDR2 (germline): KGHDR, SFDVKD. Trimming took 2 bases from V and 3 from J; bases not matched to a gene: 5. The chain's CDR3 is CATSDSIAGNYNEQFF. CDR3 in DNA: TGTGCCACCAGTGATTCTATAGCGGGGAACTACAATGAGCAGTTCTTC.

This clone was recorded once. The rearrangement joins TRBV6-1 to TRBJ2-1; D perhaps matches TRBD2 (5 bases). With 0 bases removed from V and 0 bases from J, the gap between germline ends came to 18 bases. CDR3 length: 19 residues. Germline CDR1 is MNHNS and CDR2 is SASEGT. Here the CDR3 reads CASSEANLRAVDSYNEQFF. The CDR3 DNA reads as TGTGCCAGCAGTGAAGCGAACTTGCGGGCCGTCGACTCCTACAATGAGCAGTTCTTC.

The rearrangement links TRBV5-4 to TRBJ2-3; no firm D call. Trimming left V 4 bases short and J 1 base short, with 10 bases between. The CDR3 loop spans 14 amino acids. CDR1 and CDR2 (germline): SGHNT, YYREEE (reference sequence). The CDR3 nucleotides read TGTGCCAGCAGCCCTGTGTCCGGCACAGATACGCAGTATTTT. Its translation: CASSPVSGTDTQYF.

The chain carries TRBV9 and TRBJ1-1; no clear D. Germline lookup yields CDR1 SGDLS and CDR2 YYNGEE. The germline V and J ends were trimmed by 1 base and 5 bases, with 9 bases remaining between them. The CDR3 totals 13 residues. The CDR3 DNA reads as TGTGCCAGCAGCGTATGGGCGGGAACTGAAGCTTTCTTT. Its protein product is CASSVWAGTEAFF.

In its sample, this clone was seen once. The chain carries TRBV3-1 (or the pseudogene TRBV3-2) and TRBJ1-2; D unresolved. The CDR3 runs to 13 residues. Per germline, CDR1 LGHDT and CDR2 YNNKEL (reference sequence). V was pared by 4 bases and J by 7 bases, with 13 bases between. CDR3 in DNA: TGTGCCAGCAGCCGGTCCGACCGGGTTGGCTACACCTTC. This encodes CASSRSDRVGYTF.

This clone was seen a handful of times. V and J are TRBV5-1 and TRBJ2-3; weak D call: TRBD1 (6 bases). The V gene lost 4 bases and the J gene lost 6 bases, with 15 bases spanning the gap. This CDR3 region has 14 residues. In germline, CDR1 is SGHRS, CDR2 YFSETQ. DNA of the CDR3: TGCGCCAGCAGCCTTGACAGGCAGGGGGATACGCAGTATTTT. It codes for CASSLDRQGDTQYF.

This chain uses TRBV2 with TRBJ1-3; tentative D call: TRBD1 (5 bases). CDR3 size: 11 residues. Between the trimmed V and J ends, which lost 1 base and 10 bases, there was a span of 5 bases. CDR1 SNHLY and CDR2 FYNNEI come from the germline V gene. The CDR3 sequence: CASSEDRTIYF. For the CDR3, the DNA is TGTGCCAGCAGTGAAGACAGGACCATATATTTT.

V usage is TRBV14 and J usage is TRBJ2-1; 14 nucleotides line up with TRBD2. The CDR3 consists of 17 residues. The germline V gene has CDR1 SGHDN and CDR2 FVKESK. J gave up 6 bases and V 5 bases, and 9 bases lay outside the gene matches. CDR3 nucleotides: TGTGCCAGCAGCAAGTCCGGGACTAGCGGGAGTGGCAATGAGCAGTTCTTC. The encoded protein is CASSKSGTSGSGNEQFF.

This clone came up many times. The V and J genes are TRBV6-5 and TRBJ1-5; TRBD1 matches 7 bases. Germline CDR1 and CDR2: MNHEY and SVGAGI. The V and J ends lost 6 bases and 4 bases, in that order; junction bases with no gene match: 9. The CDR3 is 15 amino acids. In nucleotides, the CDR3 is TGTGCCAGCAGCCGTGCCTCGACAGGGAATCAGCCCCAGCATTTT. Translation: CASSRASTGNQPQHF.

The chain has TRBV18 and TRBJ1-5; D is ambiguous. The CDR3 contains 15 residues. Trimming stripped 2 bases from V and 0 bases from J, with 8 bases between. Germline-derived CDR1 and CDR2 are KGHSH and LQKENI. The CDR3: CASSPTQDSNQPQHF. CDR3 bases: TGTGCCAGCTCACCAACCCAGGATAGCAATCAGCCCCAGCATTTT.

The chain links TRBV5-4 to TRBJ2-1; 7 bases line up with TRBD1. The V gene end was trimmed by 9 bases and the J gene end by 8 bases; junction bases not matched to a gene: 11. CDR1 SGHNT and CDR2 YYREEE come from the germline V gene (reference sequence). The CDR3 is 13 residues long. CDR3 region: CANGPGGRDEQFF. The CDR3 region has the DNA TGTGCCAACGGACCAGGGGGTCGGGATGAGCAGTTCTTC.

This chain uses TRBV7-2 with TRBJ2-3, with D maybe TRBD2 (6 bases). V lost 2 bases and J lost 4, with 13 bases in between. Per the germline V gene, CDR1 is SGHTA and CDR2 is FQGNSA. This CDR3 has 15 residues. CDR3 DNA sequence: TGTGCCAGCAGCTTAATGGCGGGACCGGCAGATACGCAGTATTTT. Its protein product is CASSLMAGPADTQYF.

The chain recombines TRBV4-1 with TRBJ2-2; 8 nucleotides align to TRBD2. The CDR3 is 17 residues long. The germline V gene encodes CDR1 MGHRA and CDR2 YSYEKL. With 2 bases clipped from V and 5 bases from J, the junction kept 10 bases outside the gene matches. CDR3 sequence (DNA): TGCGCCAGCAGCCAACAGCCAAGCGGGGGTATGACCGGGGAGCTGTTTTTT. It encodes CASSQQPSGGMTGELFF.

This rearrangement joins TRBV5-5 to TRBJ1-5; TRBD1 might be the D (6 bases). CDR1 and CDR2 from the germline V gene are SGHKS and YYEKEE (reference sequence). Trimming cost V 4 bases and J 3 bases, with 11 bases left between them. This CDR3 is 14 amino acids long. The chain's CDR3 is CASSPGQFNQPQHF. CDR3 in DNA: TGTGCCAGCAGCCCAGGACAGTTCAATCAGCCCCAGCATTTT.

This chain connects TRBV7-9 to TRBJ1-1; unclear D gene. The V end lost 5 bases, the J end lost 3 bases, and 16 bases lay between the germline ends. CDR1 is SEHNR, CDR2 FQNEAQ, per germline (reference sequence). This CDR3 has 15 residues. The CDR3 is CASSRGELGDTEAFF. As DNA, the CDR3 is TGTGCCAGCAGCCGCGGGGAACTCGGGGACACTGAAGCTTTCTTT.

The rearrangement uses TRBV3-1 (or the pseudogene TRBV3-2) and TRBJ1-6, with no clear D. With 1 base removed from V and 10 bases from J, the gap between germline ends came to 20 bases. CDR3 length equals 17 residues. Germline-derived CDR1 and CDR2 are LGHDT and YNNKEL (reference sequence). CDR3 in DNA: TGTGCCAGCAGCCAAGTCTCTGCTCTCCAGGAATTGTCACCCCTCCACTTT. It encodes CASSQVSALQELSPLHF.

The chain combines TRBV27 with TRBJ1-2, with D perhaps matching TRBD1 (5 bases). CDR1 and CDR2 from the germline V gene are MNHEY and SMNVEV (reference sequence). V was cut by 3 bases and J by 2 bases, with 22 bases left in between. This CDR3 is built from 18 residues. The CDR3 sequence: CASSFGVGRVGGNYGYTF. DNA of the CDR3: TGTGCCAGCAGTTTTGGGGTGGGCAGGGTCGGTGGGAACTATGGCTACACCTTC.

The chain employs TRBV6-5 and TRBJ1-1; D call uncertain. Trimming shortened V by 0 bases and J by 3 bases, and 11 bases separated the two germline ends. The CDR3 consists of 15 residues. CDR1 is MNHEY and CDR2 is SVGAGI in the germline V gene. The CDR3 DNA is TGTGCCAGCAGTTACTCGTTCGAGAGATACACTGAAGCTTTCTTT. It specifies CASSYSFERYTEAFF.

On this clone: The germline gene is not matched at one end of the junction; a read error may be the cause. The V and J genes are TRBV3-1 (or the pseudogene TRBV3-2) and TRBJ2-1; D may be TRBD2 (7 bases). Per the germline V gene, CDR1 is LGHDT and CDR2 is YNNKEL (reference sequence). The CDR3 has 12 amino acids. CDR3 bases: TGTGCCAGCAGCCTCGGACTAGGGGGGGGAGTCTTC. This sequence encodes CASSLGLGGGVF.